A single TCR beta chain is shown here with its context. What it binds is not known. This sample was included in a study of shared clonotypes between healthy human individuals. Regarding the study as a whole: Some clonotypes were shared by all four sorted-subset donors, while others were not shared. The non-shared ones had lower generation probabilities than the shared ones. Apart from blood, nothing was sampled; tissue repertoires likely differ.

TCRdb's table, derived via immunoSEQ multiplex PCR, lists solely in-frame clones and lacks some. This table has fewer than 1.8 million clones, around 98.5% appearing once. Germline V gives CDR1 SGHAT, CDR2 FQNNGV. Losses at the gene ends were 5 bases for V and 2 bases for J; bases not matched to a gene: 5. The CDR3 totals 15 residues. The sequencing input was naive CD4+ T cells sorted from blood. Subset meaning: CD45RA+ positively selected. The rearrangement uses TRBV11-2 and TRBJ2-7; 11 bases agree with TRBD2. The sequence was obtained from a man aged 25 to 40 in good health. The CDR3 DNA reads TGTGCCAGCAGCCCCGGACTAGCGGGCACCTACGAGCAGTACTTC. Translating gives CASSPGLAGTYEQYF.